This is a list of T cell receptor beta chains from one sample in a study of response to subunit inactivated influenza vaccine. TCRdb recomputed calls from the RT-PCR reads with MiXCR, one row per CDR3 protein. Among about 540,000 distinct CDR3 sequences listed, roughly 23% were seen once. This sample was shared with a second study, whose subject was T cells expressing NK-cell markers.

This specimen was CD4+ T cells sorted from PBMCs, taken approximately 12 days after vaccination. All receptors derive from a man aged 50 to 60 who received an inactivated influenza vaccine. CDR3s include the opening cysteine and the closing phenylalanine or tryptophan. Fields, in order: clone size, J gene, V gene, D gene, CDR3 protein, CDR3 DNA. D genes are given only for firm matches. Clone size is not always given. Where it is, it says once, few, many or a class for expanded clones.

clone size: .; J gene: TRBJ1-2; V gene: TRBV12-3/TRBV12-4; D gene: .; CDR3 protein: CASSRGPSNYGYTF; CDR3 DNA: TGTGCCAGCAGCAGGGGACCCTCGAACTATGGCTACACCTTC
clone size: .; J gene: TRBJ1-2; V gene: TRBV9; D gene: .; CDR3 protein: CASSVGGFYGYTF; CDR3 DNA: TGTGCCAGCAGCGTTGGCGGCTTCTATGGCTACACCTTC
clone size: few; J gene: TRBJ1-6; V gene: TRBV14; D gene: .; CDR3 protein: CASSQLPNSPLHF; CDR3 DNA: TGTGCCAGCAGCCAACTACCCAATTCACCCCTCCACTTT
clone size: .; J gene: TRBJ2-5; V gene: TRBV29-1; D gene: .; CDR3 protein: CSVSKSGSGRETQYF; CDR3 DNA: TGCAGCGTATCCAAAAGCGGCTCAGGACGGGAGACCCAGTACTTC
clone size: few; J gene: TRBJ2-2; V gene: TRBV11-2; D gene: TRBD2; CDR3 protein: CASSLIAGTSGSRAGELFF; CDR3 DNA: TGTGCCAGCAGCTTAATTGCCGGGACTAGCGGGAGTAGGGCCGGGGAGCTGTTTTTT
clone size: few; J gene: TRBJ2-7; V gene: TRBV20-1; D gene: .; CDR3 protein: CSAGSLGIYEQYF; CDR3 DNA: TGCAGTGCTGGGTCCCTCGGGATCTACGAGCAGTACTTC
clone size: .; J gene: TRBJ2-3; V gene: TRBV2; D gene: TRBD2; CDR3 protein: CASPPTTSGREGDTQYF; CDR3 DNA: TGTGCCAGCCCGCCGACGACTAGCGGGAGGGAAGGAGATACGCAGTATTTT
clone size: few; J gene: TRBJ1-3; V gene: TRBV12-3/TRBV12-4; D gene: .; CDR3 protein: CASSNARNTIYF; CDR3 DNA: TGTGCCAGCAGCAACGCTAGAAACACCATATATTTT
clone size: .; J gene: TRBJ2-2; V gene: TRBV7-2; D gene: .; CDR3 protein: CASSSSFGAGELFF; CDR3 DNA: TGTGCCAGCAGCTCCAGCTTCGGGGCCGGGGAGCTGTTTTTT
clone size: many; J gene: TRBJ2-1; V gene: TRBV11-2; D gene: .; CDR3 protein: CASTLAQLSGQFF; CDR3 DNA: TGTGCCAGCACCCTGGCCCAGTTATCCGGGCAGTTCTTC
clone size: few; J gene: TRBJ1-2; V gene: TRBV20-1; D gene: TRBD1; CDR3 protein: CSAWTGFYGYTF; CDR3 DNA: TGCAGTGCCTGGACAGGCTTCTATGGCTACACCTTC
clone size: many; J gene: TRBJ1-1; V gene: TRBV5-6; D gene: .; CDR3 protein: CASSLGGGDTEAFF; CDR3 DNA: TGTGCCAGCAGCTTGGGTGGGGGGGACACTGAAGCTTTCTTT
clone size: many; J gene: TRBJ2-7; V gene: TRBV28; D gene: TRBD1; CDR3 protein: CASSRQGQSYEQYF; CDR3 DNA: TGTGCCAGCAGCAGACAGGGCCAATCCTACGAGCAGTACTTC
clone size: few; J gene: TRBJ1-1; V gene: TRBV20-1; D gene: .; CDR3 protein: CSARIIDTEAFF; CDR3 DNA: TGCAGTGCTAGGATCATCGACACTGAAGCTTTCTTT
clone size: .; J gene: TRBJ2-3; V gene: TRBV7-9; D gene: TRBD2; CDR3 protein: CASSFLGLGSTDTQYF; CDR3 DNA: TGTGCCAGCAGCTTTTTGGGACTAGGATCCACAGATACGCAGTATTTT
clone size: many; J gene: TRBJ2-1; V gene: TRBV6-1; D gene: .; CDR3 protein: CASTLRGKTEQFF; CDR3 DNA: TGTGCCAGCACCTTAAGGGGGAAAACTGAGCAGTTCTTC
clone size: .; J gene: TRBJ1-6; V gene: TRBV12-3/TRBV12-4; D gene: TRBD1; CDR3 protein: CASSLASTGANNSPLHF; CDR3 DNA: TGTGCCAGCAGTTTAGCCTCAACAGGGGCGAATAATTCACCCCTCCACTTT
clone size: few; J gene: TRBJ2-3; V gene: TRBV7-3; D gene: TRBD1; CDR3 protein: CASSTPPGQGTDTQYF; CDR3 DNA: TGTGCCAGCAGCACCCCGCCGGGACAGGGGACAGATACGCAGTATTTT
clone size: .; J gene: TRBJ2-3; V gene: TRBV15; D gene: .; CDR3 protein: CATSGGTTTTDTQYF; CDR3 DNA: TGTGCCACCAGCGGGGGGACAACCACCACAGATACGCAGTATTTT
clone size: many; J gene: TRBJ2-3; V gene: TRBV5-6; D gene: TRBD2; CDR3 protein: CASSPSGLRTDTQYF; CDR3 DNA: TGTGCCAGCAGCCCTAGCGGGCTCCGCACAGATACGCAGTATTTT
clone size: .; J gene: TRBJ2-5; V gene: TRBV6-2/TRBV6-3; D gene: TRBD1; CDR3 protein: CASTSDRGGRQETQYF; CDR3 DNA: TGTGCCAGCACCTCGGACAGGGGCGGGCGACAAGAGACCCAGTACTTC
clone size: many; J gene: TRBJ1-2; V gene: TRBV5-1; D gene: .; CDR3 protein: CASSLSVGGRGYTF; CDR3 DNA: TGCGCCAGCAGCTTGTCCGTCGGGGGACGGGGCTACACCTTC
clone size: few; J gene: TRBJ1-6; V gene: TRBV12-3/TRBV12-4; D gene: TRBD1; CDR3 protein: CASSRMTGANSPLHF; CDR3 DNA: TGTGCCAGCAGTCGAATGACAGGGGCGAATTCACCCCTCCACTTT
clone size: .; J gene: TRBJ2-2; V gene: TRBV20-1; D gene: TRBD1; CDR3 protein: CCARVFGQGADTGELFF; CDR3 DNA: TGCTGTGCTAGAGTTTTCGGACAGGGGGCTGACACCGGGGAGCTGTTTTTT
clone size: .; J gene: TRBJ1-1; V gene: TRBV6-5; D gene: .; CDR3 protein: CASSYSTAVTSEAFF; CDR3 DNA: TGTGCCAGCAGTTACTCGACAGCCGTTACCTCTGAAGCTTTCTTT
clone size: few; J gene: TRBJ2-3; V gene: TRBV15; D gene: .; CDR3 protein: CATSRAAGTQYF; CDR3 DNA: TGTGCCACCAGCAGAGCTGCCGGTACGCAGTATTTT
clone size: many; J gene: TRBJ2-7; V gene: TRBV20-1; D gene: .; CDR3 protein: CSASAPQGYREQYF; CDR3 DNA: TGCAGTGCTAGCGCTCCCCAGGGGTATCGCGAGCAGTACTTC
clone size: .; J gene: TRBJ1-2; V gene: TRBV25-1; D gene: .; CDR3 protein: CASMSTPNYGYTF; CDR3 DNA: TGTGCCAGCATGAGCACTCCTAACTATGGCTACACCTTC
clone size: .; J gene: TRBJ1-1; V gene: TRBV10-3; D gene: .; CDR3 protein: CAIRDRINTEAFF; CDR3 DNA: TGTGCCATCAGGGACAGAATTAACACTGAAGCTTTCTTT
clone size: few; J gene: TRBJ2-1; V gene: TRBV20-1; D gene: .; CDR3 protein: CSARSSAGNEQFF; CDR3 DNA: TGCAGTGCTAGGTCTAGCGCTGGTAATGAGCAGTTCTTC
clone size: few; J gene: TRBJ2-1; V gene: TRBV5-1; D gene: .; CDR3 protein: CASSLDLVGEQFF; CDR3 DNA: TGCGCCAGCAGCTTGGATTTGGTGGGTGAGCAGTTCTTC
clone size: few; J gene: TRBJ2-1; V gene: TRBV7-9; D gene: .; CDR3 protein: CASSPRGISYNEQFF; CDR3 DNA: TGTGCCAGCAGCCCTCGTGGTATCTCCTACAATGAGCAGTTCTTC
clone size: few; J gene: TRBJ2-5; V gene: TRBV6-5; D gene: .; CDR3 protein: CASSYSGSTRETQYF; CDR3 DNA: TGTGCCAGCAGTTACTCAGGGAGCACCCGGGAGACCCAGTACTTC
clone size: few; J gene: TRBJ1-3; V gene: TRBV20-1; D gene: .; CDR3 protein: CSASRNSPGNTIYF; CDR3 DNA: TGCAGTGCTAGCAGGAACAGTCCAGGAAACACCATATATTTT
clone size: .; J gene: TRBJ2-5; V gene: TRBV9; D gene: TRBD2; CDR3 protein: CASSVGVGEGETQYF; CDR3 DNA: TGTGCCAGCAGCGTAGGAGTGGGGGAGGGTGAGACCCAGTACTTC
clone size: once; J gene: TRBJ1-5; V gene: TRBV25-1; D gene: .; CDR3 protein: CASSDLGVQPQHF; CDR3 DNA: TGTGCCAGCAGTGATTTGGGGGTTCAGCCCCAGCATTTT
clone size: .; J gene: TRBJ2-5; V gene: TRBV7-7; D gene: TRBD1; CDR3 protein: CASSPRTGSTETQYF; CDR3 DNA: TGTGCTAGCAGCCCTAGGACAGGGTCGACAGAGACCCAGTACTTC
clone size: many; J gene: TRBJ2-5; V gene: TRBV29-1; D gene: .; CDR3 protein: CSAGDWETQYF; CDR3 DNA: TGCAGCGCTGGGGACTGGGAGACCCAGTACTTC
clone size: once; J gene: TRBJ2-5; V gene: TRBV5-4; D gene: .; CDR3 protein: CASSRTGGLETQYF; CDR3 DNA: TGTGCCAGCAGCCGGACCGGGGGTTTAGAGACCCAGTACTTC
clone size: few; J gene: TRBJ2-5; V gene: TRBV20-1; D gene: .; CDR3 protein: CSLSQIQETQYF; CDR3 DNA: TGCAGCCTGTCCCAGATTCAAGAGACCCAGTACTTC
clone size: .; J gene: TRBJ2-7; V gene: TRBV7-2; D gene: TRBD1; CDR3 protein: CASSLQTDRAPYEQYF; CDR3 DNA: TGTGCCAGCAGCTTGCAAACAGACAGGGCGCCCTACGAGCAGTACTTC
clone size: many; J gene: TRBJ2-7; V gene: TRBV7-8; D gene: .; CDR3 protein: CASSVHQGYEQYF; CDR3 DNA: TGTGCCAGCAGCGTCCACCAGGGGTACGAGCAGTACTTC
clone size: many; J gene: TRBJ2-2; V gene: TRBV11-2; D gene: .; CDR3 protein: CASSSWPGELFF; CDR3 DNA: TGTGCCAGCAGCTCATGGCCCGGGGAGCTGTTTTTT
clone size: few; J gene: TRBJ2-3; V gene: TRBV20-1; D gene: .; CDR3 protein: CSARGFYQGDTQYF; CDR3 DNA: TGCAGTGCTAGAGGGTTTTACCAGGGAGATACGCAGTATTTT
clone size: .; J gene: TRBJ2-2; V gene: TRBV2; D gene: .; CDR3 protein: CASIGGINTGELFF; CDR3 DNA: TGTGCCAGCATAGGCGGGATTAACACCGGGGAGCTGTTTTTT
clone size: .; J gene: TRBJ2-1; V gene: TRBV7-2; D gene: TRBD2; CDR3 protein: CASSTRPTSGSSQFF; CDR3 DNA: TGTGCCAGCAGCACCCGCCCGACTAGCGGGAGTTCGCAGTTCTTC